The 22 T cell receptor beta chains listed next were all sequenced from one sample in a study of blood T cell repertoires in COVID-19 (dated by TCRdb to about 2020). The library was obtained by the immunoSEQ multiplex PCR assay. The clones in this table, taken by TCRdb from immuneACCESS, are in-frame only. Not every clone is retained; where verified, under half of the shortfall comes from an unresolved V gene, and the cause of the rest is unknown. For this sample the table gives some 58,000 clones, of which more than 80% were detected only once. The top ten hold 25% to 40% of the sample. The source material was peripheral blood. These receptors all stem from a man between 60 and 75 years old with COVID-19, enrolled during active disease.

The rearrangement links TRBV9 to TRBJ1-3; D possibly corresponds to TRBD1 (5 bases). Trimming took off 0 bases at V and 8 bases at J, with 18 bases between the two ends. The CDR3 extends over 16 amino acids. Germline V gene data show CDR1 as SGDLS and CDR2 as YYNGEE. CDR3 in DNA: TGTGCCAGCAGCGTAGGGGTAGGCCTCGGGGGGGACACCATATATTTT. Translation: CASSVGVGLGGDTIYF.

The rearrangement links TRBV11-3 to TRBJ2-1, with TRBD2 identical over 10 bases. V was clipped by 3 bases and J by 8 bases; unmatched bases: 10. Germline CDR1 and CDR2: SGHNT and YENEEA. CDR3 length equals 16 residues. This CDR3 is CASSLGIAGGSYEQFF. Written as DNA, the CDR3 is TGTGCCAGCAGCTTGGGGATAGCGGGAGGATCCTATGAGCAGTTCTTC.

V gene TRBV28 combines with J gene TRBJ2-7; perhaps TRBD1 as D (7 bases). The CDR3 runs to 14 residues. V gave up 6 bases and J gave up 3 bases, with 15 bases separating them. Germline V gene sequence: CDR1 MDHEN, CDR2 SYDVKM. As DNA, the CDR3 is TGTGCCAGCAGCTGGGCAGGGGGGATCTACGAGCAGTACTTC. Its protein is CASSWAGGIYEQYF.

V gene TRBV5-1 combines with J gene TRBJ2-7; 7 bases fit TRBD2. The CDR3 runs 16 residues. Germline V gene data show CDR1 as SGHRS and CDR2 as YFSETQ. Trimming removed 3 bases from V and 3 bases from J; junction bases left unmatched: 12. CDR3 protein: CASSWFPFGGGYEQYF. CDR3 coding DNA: TGCGCCAGCAGCTGGTTCCCCTTTGGGGGGGGCTACGAGCAGTACTTC.

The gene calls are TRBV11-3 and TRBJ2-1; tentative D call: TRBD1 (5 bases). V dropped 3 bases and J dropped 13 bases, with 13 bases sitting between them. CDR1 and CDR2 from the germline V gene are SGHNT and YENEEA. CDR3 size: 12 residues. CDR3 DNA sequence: TGTGCCAGCAGCTTGGGGCCTACTAATCAGTTCTTC. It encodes CASSLGPTNQFF.

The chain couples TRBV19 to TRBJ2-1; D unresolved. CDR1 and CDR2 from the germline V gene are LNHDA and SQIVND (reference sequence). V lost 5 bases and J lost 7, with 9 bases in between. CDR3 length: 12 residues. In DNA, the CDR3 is TGTGCCAGTAGTGGCAGGCTTAATGAGCAGTTCTTC. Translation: CASSGRLNEQFF.

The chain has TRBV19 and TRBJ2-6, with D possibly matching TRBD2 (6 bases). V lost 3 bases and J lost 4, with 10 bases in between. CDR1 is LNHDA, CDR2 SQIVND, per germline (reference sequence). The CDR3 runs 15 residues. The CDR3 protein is CASSMEGTGANVLTF. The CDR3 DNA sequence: TGTGCCAGTAGTATGGAGGGGACCGGGGCCAACGTCCTGACTTTC.

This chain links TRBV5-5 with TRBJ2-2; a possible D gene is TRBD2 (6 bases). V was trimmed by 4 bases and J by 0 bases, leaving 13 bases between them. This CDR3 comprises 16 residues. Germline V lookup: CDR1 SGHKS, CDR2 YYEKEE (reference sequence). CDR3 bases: TGTGCCAGCAGCACCGGGACTGCCGCGAACACCGGGGAGCTGTTTTTT. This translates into CASSTGTAANTGELFF.

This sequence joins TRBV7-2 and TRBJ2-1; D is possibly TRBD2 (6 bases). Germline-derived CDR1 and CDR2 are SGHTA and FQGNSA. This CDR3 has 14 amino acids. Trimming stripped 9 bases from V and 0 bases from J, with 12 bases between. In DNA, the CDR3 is TGTGCCAGTAGGGGAGGCAGCTCCTACAATGAGCAGTTCTTC. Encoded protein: CASRGGSSYNEQFF.

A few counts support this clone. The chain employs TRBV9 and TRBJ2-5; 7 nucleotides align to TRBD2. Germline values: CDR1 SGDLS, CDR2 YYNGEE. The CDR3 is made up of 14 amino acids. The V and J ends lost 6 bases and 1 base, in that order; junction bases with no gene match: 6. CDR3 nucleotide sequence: TGTGCCAGCAAGCGGGGCCTAACCCAAGAGACCCAGTACTTC. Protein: CASKRGLTQETQYF.

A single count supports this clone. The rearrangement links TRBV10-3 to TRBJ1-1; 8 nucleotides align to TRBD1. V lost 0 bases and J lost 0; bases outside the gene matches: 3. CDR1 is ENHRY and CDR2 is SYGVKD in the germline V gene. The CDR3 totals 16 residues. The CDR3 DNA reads TGTGCCATCAGTGAGTCACAGGGGGTGTTGAACACTGAAGCTTTCTTT. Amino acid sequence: CAISESQGVLNTEAFF.

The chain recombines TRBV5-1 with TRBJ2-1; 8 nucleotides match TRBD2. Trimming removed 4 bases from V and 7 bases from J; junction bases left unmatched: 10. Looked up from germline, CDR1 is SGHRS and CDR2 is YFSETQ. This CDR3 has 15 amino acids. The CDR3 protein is CASSDGLAVRNEQFF. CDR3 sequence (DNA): TGCGCCAGCAGCGACGGACTAGCAGTCCGAAATGAGCAGTTCTTC.

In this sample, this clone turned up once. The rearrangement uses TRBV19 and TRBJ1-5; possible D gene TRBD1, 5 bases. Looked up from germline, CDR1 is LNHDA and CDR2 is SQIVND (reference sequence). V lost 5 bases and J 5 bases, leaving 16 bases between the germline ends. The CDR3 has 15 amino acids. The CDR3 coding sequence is TGTGCCAGTAGTCCCCTCGGGGGGGGTGATCAGCCCCAGCATTTT. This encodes CASSPLGGGDQPQHF. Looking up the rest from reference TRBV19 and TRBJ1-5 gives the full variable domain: DGGITQSPKYLFRKEGQNVTLSCEQNLNHDAMYWYRQDPGQGLRLIYYSQIVNDFQKGDIAEGYSVSREKKESFPLTVTSAQKNPTAFYLCASSPLGGGDQPQHFGDGTRLSIL.

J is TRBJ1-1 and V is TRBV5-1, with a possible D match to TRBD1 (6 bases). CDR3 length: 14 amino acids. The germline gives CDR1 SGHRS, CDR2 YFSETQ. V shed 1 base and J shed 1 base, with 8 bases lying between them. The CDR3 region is CASSLLGQNTEAFF. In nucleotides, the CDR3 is TGCGCCAGCAGCTTGTTGGGACAGAACACTGAAGCTTTCTTT.

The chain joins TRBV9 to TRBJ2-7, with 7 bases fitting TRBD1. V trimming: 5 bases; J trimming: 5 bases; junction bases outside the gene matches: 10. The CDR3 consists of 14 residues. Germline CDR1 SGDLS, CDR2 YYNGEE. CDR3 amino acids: CASSRGGTGHEQYF. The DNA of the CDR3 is TGTGCCAGCAGTAGAGGGGGCACGGGTCACGAGCAGTACTTC.

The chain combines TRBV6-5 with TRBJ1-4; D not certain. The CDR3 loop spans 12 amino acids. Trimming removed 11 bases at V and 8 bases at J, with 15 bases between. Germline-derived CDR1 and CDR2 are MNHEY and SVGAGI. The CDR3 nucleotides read TGTGCCGCGCGGGCTCCAAACGAAAAACTGTTTTTT. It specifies CAARAPNEKLFF.

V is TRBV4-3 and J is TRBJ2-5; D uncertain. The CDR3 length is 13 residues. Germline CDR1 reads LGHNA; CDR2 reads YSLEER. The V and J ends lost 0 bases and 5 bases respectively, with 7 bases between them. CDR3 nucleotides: TGCGCCAGCAGCCAAGAAGTTGAGGAGACCCAGTACTTC. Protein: CASSQEVEETQYF.

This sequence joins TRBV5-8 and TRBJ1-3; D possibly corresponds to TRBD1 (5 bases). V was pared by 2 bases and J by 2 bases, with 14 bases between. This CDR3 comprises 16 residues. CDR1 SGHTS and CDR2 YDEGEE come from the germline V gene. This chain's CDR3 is CASSFGDLRAGNTIYF. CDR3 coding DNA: TGTGCCAGCAGCTTCGGCGACCTCAGGGCTGGAAACACCATATATTTT.

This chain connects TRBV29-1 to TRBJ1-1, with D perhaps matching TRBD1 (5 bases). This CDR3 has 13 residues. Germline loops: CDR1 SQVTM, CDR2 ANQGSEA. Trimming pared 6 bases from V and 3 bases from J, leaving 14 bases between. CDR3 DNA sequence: TGCAGCGTGACGAACGGGGGGGACACTGAAGCTTTCTTT. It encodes CSVTNGGDTEAFF.

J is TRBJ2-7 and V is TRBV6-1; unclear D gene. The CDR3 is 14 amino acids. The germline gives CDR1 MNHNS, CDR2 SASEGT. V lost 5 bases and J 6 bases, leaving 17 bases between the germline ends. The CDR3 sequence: CASSRTAQYGEQYF. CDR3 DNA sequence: TGTGCCAGCAGTCGCACGGCACAGTATGGCGAGCAGTACTTC.

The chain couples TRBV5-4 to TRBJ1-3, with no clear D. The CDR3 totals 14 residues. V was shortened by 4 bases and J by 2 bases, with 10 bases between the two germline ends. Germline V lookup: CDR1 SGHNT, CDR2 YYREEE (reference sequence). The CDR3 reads CASSPTNTGNTIYF. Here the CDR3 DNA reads TGTGCCAGCAGCCCAACCAACACTGGAAACACCATATATTTT.

As DNA, the CDR3 is TGTGCCAGCAGTTGGAACCGGGAGAGGAAAGCTTTCTTT. Its translation is CASSWNRERKAFF. The V and J genes are TRBV27 and TRBJ1-1; D remains ambiguous. Trimming removed 4 bases at V and 9 bases at J, with 15 bases between. Germline values: CDR1 MNHEY, CDR2 SMNVEV (reference sequence). CDR3 length: 13 amino acids.